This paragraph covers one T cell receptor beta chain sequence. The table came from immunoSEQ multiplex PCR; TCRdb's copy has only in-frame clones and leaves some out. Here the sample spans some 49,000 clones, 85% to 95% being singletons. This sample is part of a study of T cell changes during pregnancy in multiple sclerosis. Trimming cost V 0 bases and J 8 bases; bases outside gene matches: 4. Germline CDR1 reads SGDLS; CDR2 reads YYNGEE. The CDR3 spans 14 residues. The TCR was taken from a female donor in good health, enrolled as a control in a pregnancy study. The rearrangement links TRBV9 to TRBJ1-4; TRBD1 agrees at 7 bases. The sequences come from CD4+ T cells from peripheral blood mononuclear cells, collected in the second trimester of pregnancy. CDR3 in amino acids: CASSVGKGAEKLFF. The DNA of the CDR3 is TGTGCCAGCAGCGTAGGAAAGGGGGCAGAAAAACTGTTTTTT. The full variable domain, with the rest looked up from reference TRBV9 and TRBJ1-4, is DSGVTQTPKHLITATGQRVTLRCSPRSGDLSVYWYQQSLDQGLQFLIQYYNGEERAKGNILERFSAQQFPDLHSELNLSSLELGDSALYFCASSVGKGAEKLFFGSGTQLSVL.